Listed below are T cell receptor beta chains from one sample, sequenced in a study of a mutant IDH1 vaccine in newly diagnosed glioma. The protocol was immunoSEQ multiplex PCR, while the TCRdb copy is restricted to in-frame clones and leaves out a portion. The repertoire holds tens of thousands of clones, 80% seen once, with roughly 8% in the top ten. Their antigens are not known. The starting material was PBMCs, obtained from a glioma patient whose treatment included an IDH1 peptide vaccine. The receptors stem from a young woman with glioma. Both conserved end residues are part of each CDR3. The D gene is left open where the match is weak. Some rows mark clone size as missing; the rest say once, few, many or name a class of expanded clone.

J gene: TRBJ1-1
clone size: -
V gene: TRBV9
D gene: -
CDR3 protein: CASSPRGGANTEAFF
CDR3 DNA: TGTGCCAGCAGCCCCCGAGGGGGGGCGAACACTGAAGCTTTCTTT

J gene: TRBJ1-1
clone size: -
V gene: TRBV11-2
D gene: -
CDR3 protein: CASSLEWVGGEAFF
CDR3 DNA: TGTGCCAGCAGCTTAGAATGGGTGGGGGGGGAAGCTTTCTTT

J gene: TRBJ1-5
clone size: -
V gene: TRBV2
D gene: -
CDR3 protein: CASKDDSNQPQHF
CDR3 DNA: TGTGCCAGCAAGGACGATAGCAATCAGCCCCAGCATTTT

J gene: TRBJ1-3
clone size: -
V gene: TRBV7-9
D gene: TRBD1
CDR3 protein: CASRPGGTGGRNTIYF
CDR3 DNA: TGTGCCAGCAGACCTGGTGGGACAGGGGGCAGGAACACCATATATTTT

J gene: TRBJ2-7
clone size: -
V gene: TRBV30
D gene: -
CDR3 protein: CASQGNSYEQYF
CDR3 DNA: TGTGCCTCTCAGGGGAACTCCTACGAGCAGTACTTC

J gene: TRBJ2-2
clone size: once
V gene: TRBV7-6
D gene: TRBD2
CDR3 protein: CASSLAAGGRSGELFF
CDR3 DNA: TGTGCCAGCAGCTTAGCGGCGGGGGGGCGGTCCGGGGAGCTGTTTTTT

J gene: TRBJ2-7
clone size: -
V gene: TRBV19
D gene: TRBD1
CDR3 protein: CASSIGGQGGYEQYF
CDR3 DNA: TGTGCCAGTAGTATAGGCGGACAGGGTGGCTACGAGCAGTACTTC

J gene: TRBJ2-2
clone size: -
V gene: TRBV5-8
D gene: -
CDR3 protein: CASSLRRADGELFF
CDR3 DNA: TGTGCCAGCAGCTTAAGAAGGGCTGACGGGGAGCTGTTTTTT

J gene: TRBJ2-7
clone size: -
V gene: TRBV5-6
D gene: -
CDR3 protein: CASSLRYSTYEQYF
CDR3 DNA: TGTGCCAGCAGCTTGAGGTACAGTACCTACGAGCAGTACTTC

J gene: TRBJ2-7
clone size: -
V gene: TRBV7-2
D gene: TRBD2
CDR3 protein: CASSLSIAGEQYF
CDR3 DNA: TGTGCCAGCAGCTTAAGTATAGCGGGAGAGCAGTACTTC

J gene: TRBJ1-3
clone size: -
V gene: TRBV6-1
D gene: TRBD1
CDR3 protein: CASSGQGAQGNTIYF
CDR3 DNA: TGTGCCAGCAGTGGCCAGGGGGCGCAGGGAAACACCATATATTTT

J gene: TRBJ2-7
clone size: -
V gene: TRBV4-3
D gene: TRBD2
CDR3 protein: CASSLGVYGGTSGYYEQYF
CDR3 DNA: TGCGCCAGCAGCCTAGGGGTTTACGGGGGGACTAGCGGGTATTACGAGCAGTACTTC

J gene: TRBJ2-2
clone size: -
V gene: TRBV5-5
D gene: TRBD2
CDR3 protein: CASSLSSSGGMGTGELFF
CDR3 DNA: TGTGCCAGCAGCTTGTCTTCTAGCGGGGGGATGGGCACCGGGGAGCTGTTTTTT

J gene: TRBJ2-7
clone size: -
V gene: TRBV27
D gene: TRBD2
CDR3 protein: CASSPGLAPYEQYF
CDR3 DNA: TGTGCCAGCAGTCCGGGACTAGCGCCCTACGAGCAGTACTTC

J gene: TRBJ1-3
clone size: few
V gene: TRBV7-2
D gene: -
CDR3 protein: CASSLDVGGGNTIYF
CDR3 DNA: TGTGCCAGCAGCTTAGATGTGGGGGGTGGAAACACCATATATTTT

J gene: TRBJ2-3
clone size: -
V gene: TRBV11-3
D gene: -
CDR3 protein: CASSIEQSQYF
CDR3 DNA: TGTGCCAGCAGCATAGAGCAGTCGCAGTATTTT

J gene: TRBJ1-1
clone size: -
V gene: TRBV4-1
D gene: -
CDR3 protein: CASSQAGRAYTGEAFF
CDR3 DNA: TGCGCCAGCAGCCAAGCTGGCAGGGCCTACACTGGTGAAGCTTTCTTT

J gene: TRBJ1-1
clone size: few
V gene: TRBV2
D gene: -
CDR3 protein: CASSTTGWTPFF
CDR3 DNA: TGTGCCAGCAGTACCACAGGGTGGACGCCTTTCTTT

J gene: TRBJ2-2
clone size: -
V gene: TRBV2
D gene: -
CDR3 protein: CASSPRVGTGELFF
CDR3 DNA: TGTGCCAGCAGTCCCAGGGTGGGGACCGGGGAGCTGTTTTTT

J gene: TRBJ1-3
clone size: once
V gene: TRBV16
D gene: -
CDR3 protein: CASSIPSPELSGNTIYF
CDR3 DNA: TGTGCCAGCAGCATACCCTCTCCGGAGCTCTCTGGAAACACCATATATTTT

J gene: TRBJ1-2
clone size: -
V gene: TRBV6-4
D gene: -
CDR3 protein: CASSDKDPGGYTF
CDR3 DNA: TGTGCCAGCAGTGACAAGGATCCGGGCGGCTACACCTTC

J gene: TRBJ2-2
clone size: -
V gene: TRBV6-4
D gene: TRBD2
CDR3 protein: CASSASGSTGELFF
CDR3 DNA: TGTGCCAGCAGTGCTAGCGGGAGTACCGGGGAGCTGTTTTTT

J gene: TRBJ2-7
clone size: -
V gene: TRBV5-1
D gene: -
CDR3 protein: CASSLVGRDEQYF
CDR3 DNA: TGCGCCAGCAGCTTGGTAGGTAGGGACGAGCAGTACTTC

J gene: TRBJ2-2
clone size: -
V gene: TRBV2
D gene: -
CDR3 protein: CASSVGWDGELFF
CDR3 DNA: TGTGCCAGCAGTGTTGGGTGGGACGGGGAGCTGTTTTTT

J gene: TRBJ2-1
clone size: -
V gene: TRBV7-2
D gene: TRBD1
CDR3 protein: CASGTGATTYNEQFF
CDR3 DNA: TGTGCCAGCGGCACAGGGGCGACAACTTACAATGAGCAGTTCTTC

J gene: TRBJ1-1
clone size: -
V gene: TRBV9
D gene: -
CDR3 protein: CASRRTGGLSTEAFF
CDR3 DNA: TGTGCCAGCAGAAGGACGGGGGGGCTCAGTACTGAAGCTTTCTTT

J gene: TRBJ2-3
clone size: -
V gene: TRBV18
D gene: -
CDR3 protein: CASSPTGDTDTQYF
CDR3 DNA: TGTGCCAGCTCACCAACGGGGGACACAGATACGCAGTATTTT

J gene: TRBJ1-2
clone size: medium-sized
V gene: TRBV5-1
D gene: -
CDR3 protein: CASSLALGRRAGYTF
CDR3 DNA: TGCGCCAGCAGCTTGGCCCTTGGGAGGAGAGCCGGCTACACCTTC

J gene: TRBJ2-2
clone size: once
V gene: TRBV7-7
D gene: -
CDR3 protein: CASSLLDSKVNGELFF
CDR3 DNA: TGTGCTAGCAGCTTATTAGACTCCAAGGTGAACGGGGAGCTGTTTTTT